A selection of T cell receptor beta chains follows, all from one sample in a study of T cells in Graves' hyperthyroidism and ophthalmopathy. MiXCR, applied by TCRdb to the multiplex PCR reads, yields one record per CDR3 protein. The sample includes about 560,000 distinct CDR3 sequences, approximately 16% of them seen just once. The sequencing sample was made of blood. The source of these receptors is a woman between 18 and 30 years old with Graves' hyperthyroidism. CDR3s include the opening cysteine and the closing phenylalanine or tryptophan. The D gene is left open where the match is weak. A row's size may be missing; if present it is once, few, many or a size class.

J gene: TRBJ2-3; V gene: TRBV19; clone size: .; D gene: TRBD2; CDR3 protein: CATEGTITDTQYF; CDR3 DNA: TGTGCCACCGAGGGGACTATCACAGATACGCAGTATTTT
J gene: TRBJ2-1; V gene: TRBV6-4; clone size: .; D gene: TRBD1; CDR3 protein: CASRPSGQANNEQFF; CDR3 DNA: TGTGCCAGCCGCCCCTCGGGACAGGCTAACAATGAGCAGTTCTTC
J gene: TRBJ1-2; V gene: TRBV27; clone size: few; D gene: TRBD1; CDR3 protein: CASSLRAGGYGYTF; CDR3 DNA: TGTGCCAGCAGTTTAAGGGCAGGGGGCTATGGCTACACCTTC
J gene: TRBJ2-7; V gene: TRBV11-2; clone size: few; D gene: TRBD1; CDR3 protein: CASSLDMTGGGEQYF; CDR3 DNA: TGTGCCAGCAGCTTAGACATGACAGGGGGCGGGGAGCAGTACTTC
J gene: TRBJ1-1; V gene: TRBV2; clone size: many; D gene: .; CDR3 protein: CASKGRGGDEGTEAFF; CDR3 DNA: TGTGCCAGCAAAGGCAGAGGGGGGGATGAAGGGACTGAAGCTTTCTTT
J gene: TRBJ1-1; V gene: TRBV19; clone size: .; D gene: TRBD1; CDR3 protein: CASSQGGGNPEAFF; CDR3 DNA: TGTGCCAGTAGCCAAGGGGGCGGAAACCCTGAAGCTTTCTTT
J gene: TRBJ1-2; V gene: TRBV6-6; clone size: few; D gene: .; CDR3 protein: CASSYSGLHYTF; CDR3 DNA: TGTGCCAGCAGTTATTCGGGTCTTCACTACACCTTC
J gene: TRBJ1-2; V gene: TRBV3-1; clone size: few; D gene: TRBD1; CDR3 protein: CASSPVGTANYGYTF; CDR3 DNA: TGTGCCAGCAGCCCCGTCGGGACAGCTAACTATGGCTACACCTTC
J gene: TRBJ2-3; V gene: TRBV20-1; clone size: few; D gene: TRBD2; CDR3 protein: CSARGPKAGAVRDTQYF; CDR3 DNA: TGCAGTGCTAGGGGACCAAAAGCGGGGGCGGTGAGAGATACGCAGTATTTT
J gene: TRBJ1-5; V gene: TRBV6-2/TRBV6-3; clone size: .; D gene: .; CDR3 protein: CASSVKTGLSNQPQHF; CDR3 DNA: TGTGCCAGCAGTGTAAAAACCGGGTTATCAAATCAGCCCCAGCATTTT
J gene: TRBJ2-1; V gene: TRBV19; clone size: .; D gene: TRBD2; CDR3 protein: CASTSAPLAGISSYNEQFF; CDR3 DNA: TGTGCCAGTACCTCAGCCCCACTAGCGGGAATAAGCTCCTACAATGAGCAGTTCTTC
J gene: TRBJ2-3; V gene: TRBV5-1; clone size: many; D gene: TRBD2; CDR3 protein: CASSSAGLSTSTDTQYF; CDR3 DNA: TGCGCCAGCAGCTCAGCGGGGCTATCTACTAGCACAGATACGCAGTATTTT
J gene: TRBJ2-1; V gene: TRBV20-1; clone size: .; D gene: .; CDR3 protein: CSAEDSVGQPIKQFF; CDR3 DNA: TGCAGTGCTGAAGACTCCGTAGGACAACCCATTAAGCAGTTCTTC
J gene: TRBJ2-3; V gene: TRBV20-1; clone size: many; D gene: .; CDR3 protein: CSAALWRGGADTQYF; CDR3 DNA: TGCAGTGCAGCCCTTTGGAGGGGGGGAGCAGATACGCAGTATTTT
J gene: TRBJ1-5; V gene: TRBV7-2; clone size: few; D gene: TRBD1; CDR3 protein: CASSRGQGATQPQHF; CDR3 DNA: TGTGCCAGCAGCCGGGGACAGGGGGCCACTCAGCCCCAGCATTTT
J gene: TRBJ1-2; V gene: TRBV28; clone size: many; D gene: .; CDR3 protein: CASSQGNYGYTF; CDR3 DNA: TGTGCCAGCAGTCAGGGGAACTATGGCTACACCTTC
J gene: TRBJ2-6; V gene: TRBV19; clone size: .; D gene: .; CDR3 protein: CASTELGSGANVLTF; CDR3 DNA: TGTGCCAGTACCGAGTTGGGCTCTGGGGCCAACGTCCTGACTTTC
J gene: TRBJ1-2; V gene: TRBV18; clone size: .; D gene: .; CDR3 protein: CASSPVWAPYGYTF; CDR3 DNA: TGTGCCAGCTCACCCGTCTGGGCTCCCTATGGCTACACCTTC
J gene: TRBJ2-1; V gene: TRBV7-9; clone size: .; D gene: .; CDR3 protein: CASSLETSSASYNEQFF; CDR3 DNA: TGTGCCAGCAGCTTAGAGACCTCTAGCGCCTCCTACAATGAGCAGTTCTTC
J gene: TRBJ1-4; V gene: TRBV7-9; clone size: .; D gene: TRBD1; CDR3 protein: CASSSGGGGEKLFF; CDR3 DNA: TGTGCCAGCAGCTCAGGGGGCGGAGGCGAAAAACTGTTTTTT
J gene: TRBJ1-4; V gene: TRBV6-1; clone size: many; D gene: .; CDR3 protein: CASSRWSAGLEKLFF; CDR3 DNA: TGTGCCAGCAGCCGCTGGTCGGCGGGGCTTGAAAAACTGTTTTTT
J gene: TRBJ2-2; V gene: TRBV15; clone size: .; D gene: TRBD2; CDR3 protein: CATSRELVASGRSTGELFF; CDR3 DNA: TGTGCCACCAGCAGAGAACTGGTGGCTAGCGGGAGATCAACCGGGGAGCTGTTTTTT
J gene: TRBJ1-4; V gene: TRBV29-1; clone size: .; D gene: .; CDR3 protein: CSVPGEPNEKLFF; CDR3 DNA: TGCAGCGTTCCGGGGGAACCTAATGAAAAACTGTTTTTT
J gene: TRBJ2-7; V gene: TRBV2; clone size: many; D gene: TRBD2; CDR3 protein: CASSALAGDEQYF; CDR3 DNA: TGTGCCAGCAGTGCGCTAGCGGGAGACGAGCAGTACTTC
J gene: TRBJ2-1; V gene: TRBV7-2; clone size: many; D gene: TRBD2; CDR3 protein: CASSSLAGGRGDEQFF; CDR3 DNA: TGTGCCAGCAGCTCCTTAGCGGGGGGGCGAGGTGATGAGCAGTTCTTC
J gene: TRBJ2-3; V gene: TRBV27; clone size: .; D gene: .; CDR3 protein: CASSRQAGHGTDTQYF; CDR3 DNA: TGTGCCAGCTCACGACAGGCCGGCCACGGCACAGATACGCAGTATTTT
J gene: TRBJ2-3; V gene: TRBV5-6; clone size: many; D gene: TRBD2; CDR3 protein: CASSTPGLAAYVTDTQYF; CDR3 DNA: TGTGCCAGCAGCACCCCGGGACTAGCGGCCTATGTCACAGATACGCAGTATTTT
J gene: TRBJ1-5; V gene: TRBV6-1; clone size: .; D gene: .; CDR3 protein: CASSENRGGGNQPQHF; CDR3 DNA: TGTGCCAGCAGTGAAAATAGGGGGGGCGGCAATCAGCCCCAGCATTTT
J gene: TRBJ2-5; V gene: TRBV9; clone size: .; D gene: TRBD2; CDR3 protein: CASSVGIAGTEGRLVRQETQYF; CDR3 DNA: TGTGCCAGCAGCGTAGGGATAGCGGGAACCGAGGGACGGTTGGTGCGACAAGAGACCCAGTACTTC
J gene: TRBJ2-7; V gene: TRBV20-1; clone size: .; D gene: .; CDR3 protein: CSARDSPGIEQYF; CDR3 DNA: TGCAGTGCTAGGGACTCTCCTGGTATTGAGCAGTACTTC
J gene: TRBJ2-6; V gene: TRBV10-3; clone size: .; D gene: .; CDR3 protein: CAIKSRGTSGANVLTF; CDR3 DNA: TGTGCCATCAAATCCAGGGGTACCTCTGGGGCCAACGTCCTGACTTTC
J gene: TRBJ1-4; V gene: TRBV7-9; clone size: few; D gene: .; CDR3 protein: CASSRTDVNEKLFF; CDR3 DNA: TGTGCCAGCAGCCGGACGGACGTGAATGAAAAACTGTTTTTT
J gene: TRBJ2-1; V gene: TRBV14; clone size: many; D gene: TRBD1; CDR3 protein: CASSQGLGGEQFF; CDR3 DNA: TGTGCCAGCAGCCAAGGGCTAGGGGGCGAGCAGTTCTTC
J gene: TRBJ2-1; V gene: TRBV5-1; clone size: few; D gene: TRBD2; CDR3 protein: CASSLGLAGTVDEQFF; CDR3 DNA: TGCGCCAGCAGCCTGGGACTAGCGGGAACGGTCGATGAGCAGTTCTTC
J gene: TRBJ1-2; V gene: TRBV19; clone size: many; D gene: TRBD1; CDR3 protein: CASSIPPRDRGKYGYTF; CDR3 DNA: TGTGCCAGTAGTATTCCGCCCCGGGACAGGGGTAAATATGGCTACACCTTC
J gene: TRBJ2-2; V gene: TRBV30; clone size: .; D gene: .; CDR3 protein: CAWSAGVSTGELFF; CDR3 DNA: TGTGCCTGGAGTGCGGGAGTTTCCACCGGGGAGCTGTTTTTT
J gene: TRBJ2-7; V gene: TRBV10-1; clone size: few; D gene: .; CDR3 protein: CASSDTSPVYEQYF; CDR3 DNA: TGCGCCAGCAGTGATACATCCCCTGTCTACGAGCAGTACTTC
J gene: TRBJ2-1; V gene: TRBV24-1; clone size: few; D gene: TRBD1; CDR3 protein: CATSDSDRGREQFF; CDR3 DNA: TGTGCCACCAGTGACTCGGACAGGGGGCGTGAGCAGTTCTTC
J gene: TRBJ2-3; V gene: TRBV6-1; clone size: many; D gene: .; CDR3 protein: CASSYDVRQNTDTQYF; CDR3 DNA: TGTGCCAGCAGTTATGATGTGAGGCAGAACACAGATACGCAGTATTTT
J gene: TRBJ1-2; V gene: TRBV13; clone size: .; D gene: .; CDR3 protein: CASSPDRTVANYGCTF; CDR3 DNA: TGTGCCAGCAGCCCAGACCGGACAGTAGCTAACTATGGCTGCACCTTC
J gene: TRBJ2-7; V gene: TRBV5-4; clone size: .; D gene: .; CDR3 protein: CASSRERPTYEQYF; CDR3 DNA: TGTGCCAGCAGCCGGGAGCGACCTACCTACGAGCAGTACTTC
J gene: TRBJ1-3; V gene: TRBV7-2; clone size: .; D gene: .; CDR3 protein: CASSLERSSGNTIYF; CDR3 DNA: TGTGCCAGCAGCTTGGAACGGAGCTCTGGAAACACCATATATTTT
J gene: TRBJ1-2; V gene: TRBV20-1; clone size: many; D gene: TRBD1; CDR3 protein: CSATDRGNYGYTF; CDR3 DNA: TGCAGTGCTACGGACAGGGGAAACTATGGCTACACCTTC
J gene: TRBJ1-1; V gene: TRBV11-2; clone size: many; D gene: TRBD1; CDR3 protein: CASRPLGQGYTEAFF; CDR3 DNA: TGTGCCAGCAGACCCCTGGGACAGGGTTACACTGAAGCTTTCTTT
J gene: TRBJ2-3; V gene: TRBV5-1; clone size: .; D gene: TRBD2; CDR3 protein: CASSLALTSGRTVGTDTQYF; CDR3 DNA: TGCGCCAGCAGCTTGGCCTTGACTAGCGGGAGGACGGTGGGCACAGATACGCAGTATTTT
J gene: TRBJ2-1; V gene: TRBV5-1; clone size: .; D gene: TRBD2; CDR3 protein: CASSPSAGGPKEQFF; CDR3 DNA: TGCGCCAGCAGCCCCTCAGCGGGAGGGCCGAAAGAGCAGTTCTTC
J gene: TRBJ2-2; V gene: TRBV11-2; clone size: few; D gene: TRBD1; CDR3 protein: CASSRQGGNGELFF; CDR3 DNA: TGTGCCAGCAGCCGACAGGGGGGAAACGGGGAGCTGTTTTTT
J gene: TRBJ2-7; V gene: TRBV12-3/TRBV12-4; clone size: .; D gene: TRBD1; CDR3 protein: CASSSTGANEQYF; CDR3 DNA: TGTGCCAGCAGTTCGACAGGGGCCAACGAGCAGTACTTC
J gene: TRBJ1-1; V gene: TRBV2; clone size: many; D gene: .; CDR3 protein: CASLGAGHTEAFF; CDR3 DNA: TGTGCCAGCTTAGGGGCGGGGCACACTGAAGCTTTCTTT
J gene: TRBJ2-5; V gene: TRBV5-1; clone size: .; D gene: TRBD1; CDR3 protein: CASTSGTGSRETQYF; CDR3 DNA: TGCGCCAGCACCTCCGGGACAGGGTCCCGGGAGACCCAGTACTTC
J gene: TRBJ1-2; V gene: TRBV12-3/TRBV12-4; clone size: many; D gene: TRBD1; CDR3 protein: CASRGQGAGYGYTF; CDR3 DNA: TGTGCCAGCCGGGGACAGGGGGCGGGCTATGGCTACACCTTC
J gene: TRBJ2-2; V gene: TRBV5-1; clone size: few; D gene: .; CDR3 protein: CASEKWPGATGELFF; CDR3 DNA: TGCGCCAGCGAAAAGTGGCCAGGGGCCACCGGGGAGCTGTTTTTT
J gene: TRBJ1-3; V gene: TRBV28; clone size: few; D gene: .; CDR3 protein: CASSLGFSGNTIYF; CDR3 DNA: TGTGCCAGCAGTTTGGGGTTCTCTGGAAACACCATATATTTT
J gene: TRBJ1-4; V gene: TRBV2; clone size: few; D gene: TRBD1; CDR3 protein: CASRDRRTNEKLFF; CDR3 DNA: TGTGCCAGCAGGGACAGGAGAACTAATGAAAAACTGTTTTTT
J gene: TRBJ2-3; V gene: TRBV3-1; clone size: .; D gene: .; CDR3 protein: CASSQEVLAIGDTQYF; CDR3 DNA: TGTGCCAGCAGCCAAGAAGTACTGGCGATAGGGGATACGCAGTATTTT
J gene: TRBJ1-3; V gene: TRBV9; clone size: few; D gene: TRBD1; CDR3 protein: CASSVAGGAGNTIYF; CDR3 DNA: TGTGCCAGCAGCGTGGCAGGGGGCGCTGGAAACACCATATATTTT
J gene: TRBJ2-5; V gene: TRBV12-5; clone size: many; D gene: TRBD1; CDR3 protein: CASGPRQGGKTQYF; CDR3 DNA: TGTGCTAGTGGTCCACGACAGGGCGGAAAGACCCAGTACTTC
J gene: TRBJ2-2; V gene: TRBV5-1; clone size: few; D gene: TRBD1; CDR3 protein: CASSKGDRGDTGELFF; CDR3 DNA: TGCGCCAGCAGCAAAGGGGACAGGGGTGACACCGGGGAGCTGTTTTTT
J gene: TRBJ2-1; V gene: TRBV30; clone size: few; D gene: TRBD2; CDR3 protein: CAWTTSGSYEQFF; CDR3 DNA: TGTGCCTGGACGACTAGCGGGAGTTATGAGCAGTTCTTC